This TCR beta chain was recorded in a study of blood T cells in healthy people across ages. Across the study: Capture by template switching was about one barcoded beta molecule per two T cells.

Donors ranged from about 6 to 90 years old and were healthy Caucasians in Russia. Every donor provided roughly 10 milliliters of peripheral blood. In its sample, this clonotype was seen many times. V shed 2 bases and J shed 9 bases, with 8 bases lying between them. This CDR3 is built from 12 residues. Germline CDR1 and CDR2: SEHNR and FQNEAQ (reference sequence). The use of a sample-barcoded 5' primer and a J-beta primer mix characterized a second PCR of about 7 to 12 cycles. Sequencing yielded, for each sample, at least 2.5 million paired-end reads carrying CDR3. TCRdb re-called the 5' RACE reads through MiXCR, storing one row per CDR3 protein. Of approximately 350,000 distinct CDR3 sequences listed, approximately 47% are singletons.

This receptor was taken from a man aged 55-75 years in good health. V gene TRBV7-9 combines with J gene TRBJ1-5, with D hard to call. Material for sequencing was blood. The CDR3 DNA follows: TGTGCCAGCAGCTTATATCTGGGGCCCCAGCATTTT. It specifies CASSLYLGPQHF.